A single sample is the source of the 2 T cell receptor beta chains below, sequenced in a study of shared clonotypes between healthy human individuals. Sequencing was performed with immunoSEQ multiplex PCR; in TCRdb, only in-frame clones are kept and a portion is missing. In the table there are a few hundred thousand clones, roughly 85% of which are singletons. The sequenced material came from PBMCs. Receptor source: a middle-aged woman in good health. Some clones in this sample may be carry-over from other donors' samples.

J is TRBJ1-1 and V is TRBV7-2, with TRBD1 as a possible D gene (6 bases). CDR1 and CDR2 from the germline V gene are SGHTA and FQGNSA. Trimming took 1 base from V and 1 from J, leaving 10 bases between them. The CDR3 is made up of 15 amino acids. The CDR3, as DNA: TGTGCCAGCAGCTTAGACAGGGCCAGGAACACTGAAGCTTTCTTT. It codes for CASSLDRARNTEAFF. The whole variable domain, remainder taken from reference TRBV7-2 and TRBJ1-1, is GAGVSQSPSNKVTEKGKDVELRCDPISGHTALYWYRQSLGQGLEFLIYFQGNSAPDKSGLPSDRFSAERTGGSVSTLTIQRTQQEDSAVYLCASSLDRARNTEAFFGQGTRLTVV.

In this sample, this clone turned up a few times. This CDR3 reads CARQGNNEKLFF. Written as DNA, the CDR3 is TGTGCCCGCCAGGGAAATAATGAAAAACTGTTTTTT. V gene TRBV21-1 combines with J gene TRBJ1-4; TRBD1, the table's D call, was not compared with the DNA. TRBV21-1 is reported as a pseudogene. This CDR3 region has 12 residues.